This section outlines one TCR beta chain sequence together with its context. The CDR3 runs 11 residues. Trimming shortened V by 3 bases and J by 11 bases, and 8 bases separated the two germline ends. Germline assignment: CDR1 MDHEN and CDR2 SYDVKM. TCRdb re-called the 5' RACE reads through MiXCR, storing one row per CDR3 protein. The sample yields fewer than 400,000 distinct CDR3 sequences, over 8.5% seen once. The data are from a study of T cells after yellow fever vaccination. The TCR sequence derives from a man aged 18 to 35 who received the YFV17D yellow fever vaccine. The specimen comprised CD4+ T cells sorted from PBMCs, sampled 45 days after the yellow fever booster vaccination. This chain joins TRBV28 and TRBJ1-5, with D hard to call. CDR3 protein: CASSFMRAQHF. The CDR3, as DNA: TGTGCCAGCAGTTTCATGAGGGCCCAGCATTTT.